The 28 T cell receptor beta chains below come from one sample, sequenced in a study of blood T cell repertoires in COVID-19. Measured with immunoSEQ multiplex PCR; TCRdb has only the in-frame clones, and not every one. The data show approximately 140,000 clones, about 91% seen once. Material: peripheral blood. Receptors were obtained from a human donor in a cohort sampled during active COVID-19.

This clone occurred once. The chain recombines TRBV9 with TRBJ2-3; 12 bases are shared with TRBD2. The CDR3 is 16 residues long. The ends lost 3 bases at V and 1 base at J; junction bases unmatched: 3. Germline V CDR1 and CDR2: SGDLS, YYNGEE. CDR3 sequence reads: CASSARLAGGTDTQYF. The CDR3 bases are TGTGCCAGCAGCGCTCGACTAGCGGGGGGCACAGATACGCAGTATTTT.

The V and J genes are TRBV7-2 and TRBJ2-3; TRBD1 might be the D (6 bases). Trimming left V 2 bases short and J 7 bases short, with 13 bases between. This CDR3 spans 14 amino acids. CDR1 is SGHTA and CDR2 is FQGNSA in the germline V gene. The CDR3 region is CASSLNKGTNTQYF. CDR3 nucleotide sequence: TGTGCCAGCAGCTTAAACAAAGGGACAAATACGCAGTATTTT.

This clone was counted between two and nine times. CDR3 nucleotide sequence: TGTGCTTTGGAAAGGACCGCGGGCGGCGGCTACACCTTC. This translates into CALERTAGGGYTF. The chain couples TRBV7-9 to TRBJ1-2, with no clear D. Germline lookup yields CDR1 SEHNR and CDR2 FQNEAQ (reference sequence). The CDR3 has 13 residues.

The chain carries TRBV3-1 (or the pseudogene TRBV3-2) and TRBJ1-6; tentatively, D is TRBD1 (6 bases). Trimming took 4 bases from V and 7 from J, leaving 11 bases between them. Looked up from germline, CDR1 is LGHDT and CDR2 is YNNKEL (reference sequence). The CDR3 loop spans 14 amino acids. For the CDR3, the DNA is TGTGCCAGCAGCCTAGGACAGAAAAATTCACCCCTCCACTTT. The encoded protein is CASSLGQKNSPLHF.

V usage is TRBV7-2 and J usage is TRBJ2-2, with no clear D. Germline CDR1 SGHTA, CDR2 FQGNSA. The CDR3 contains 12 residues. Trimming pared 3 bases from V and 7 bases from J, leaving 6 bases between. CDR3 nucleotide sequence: TGTGCCAGCAGCTTCAGGAACGGGGAGCTGTTTTTT. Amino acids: CASSFRNGELFF.

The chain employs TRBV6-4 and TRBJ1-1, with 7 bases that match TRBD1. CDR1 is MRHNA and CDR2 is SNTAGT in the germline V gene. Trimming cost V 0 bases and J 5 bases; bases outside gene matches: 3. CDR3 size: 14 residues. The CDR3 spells CASSDSDRPTEAFF. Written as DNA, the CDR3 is TGTGCCAGCAGTGACTCGGACAGGCCGACTGAAGCTTTCTTT.

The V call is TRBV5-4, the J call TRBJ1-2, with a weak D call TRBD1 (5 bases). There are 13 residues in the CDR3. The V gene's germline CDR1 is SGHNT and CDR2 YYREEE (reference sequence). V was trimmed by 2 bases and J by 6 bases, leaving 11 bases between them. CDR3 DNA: TGTGCCAGCAGCTTCCATGCGGGGGATGGCTACACCTTC. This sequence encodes CASSFHAGDGYTF.

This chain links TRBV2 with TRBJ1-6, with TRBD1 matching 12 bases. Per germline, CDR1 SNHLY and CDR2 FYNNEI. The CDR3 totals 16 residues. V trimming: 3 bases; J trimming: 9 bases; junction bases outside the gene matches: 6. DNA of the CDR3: TGTGCCAGCAGTGAGAGGGGACAGGGGGCATCTTCACCCCTCCACTTT. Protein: CASSERGQGASSPLHF. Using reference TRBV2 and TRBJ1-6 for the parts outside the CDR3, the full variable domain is EPEVTQTPSHQVTQMGQEVILRCVPISNHLYFYWYRQILGQKVEFLVSFYNNEISEKSEIFDDQFSVERPDGSNFTLKIRSTKLEDSAMYFCASSERGQGASSPLHFGNGTRLTVT.

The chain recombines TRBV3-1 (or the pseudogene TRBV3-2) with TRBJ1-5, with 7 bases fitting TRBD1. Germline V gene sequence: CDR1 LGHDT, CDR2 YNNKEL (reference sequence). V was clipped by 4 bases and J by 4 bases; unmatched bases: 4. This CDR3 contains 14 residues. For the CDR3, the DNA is TGTGCCAGCAGCCCCTCAGGGGGGAATCAGCCCCAGCATTTT. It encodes CASSPSGGNQPQHF.

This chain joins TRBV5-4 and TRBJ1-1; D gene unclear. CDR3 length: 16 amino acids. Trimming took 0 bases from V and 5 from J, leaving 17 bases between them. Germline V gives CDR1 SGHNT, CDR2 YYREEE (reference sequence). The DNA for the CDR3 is TGTGCCAGCAGCTTGGGGAGTCGGCCCACTTCGACTGAAGCTTTCTTT. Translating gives CASSLGSRPTSTEAFF.

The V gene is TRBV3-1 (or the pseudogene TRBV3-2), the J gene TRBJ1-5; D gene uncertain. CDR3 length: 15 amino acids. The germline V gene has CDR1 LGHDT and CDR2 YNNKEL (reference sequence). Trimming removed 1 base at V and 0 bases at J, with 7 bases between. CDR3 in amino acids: CASSQGQVSNQPQHF. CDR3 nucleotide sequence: TGTGCCAGCAGCCAAGGGCAGGTTAGCAATCAGCCCCAGCATTTT.

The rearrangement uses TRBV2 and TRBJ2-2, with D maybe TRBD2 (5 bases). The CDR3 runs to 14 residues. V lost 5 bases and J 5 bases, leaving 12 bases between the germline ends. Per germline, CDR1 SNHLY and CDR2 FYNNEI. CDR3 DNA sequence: TGTGCCAGCAGTCCTCCCACTAGTACCGGGGAGCTGTTTTTT. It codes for CASSPPTSTGELFF.

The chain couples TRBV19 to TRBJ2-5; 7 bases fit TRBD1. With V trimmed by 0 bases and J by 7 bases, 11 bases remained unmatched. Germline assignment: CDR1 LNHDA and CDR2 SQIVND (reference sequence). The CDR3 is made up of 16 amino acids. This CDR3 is CASSIDRAGGLGTQYF. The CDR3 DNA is TGTGCCAGTAGTATAGATAGGGCAGGGGGATTGGGGACCCAGTACTTC.

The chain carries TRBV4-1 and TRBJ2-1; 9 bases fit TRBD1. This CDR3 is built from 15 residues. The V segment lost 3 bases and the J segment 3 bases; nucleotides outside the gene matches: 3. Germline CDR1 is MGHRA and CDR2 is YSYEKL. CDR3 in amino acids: CASSHRDRDYNEQFF. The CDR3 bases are TGCGCCAGCAGCCATCGGGACAGGGACTACAATGAGCAGTTCTTC.

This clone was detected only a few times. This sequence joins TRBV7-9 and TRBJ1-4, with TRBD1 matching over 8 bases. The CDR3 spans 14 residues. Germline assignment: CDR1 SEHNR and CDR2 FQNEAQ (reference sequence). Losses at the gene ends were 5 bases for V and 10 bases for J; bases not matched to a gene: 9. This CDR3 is CASSGETGVGKLFF. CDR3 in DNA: TGTGCCAGCAGCGGGGAGACAGGGGTAGGAAAACTGTTTTTT.

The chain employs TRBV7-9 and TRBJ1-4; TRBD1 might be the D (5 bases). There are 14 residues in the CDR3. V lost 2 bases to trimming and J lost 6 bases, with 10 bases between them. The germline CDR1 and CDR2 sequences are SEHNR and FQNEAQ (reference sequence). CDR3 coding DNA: TGTGCCAGCAGCTTATACTCGGGGGATGAAAAACTGTTTTTT. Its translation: CASSLYSGDEKLFF.

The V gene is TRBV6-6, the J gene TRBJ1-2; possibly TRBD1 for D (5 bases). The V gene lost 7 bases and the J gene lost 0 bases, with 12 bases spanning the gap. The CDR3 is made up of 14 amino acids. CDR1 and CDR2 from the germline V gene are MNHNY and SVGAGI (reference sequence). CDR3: CASTGPRANYGYTF. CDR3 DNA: TGTGCCAGCACCGGACCCAGGGCTAACTATGGCTACACCTTC.

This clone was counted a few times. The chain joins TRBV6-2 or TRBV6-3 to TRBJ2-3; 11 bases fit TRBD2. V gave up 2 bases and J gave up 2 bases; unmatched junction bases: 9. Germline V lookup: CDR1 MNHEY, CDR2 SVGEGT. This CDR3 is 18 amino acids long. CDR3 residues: CASSYGGTSGRYTDTQYF. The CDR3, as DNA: TGTGCCAGCAGTTACGGAGGGACTAGCGGTCGCTACACAGATACGCAGTATTTT.

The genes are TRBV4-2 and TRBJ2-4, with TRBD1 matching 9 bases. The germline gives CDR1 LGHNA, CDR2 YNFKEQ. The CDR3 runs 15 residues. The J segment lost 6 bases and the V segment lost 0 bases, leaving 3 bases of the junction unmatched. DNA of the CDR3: TGTGCCAGCAGCCAAGATACAGGGGGCAGAAACATTCAGTACTTC. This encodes CASSQDTGGRNIQYF.

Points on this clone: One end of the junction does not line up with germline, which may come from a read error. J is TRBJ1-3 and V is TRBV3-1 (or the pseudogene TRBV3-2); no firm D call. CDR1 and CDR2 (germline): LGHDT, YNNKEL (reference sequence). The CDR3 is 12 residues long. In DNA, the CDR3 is TGTGCCAGCAGCCTTCCTCAGGCTCCCCCCTTCTTT. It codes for CASSLPQAPPFF.

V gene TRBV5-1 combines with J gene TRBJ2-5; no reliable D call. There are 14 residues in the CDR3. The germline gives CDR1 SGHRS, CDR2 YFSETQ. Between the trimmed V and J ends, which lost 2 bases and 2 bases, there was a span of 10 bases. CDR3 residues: CASSLVVEQETQYF. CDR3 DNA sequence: TGCGCCAGCAGCTTAGTAGTAGAACAAGAGACCCAGTACTTC.

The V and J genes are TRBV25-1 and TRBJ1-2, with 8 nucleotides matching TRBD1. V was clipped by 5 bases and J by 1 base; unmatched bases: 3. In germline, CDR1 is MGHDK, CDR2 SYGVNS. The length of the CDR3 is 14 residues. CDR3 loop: CASSRDRGNYGYTF. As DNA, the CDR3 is TGTGCCAGCAGTCGCGACAGGGGTAACTATGGCTACACCTTC.

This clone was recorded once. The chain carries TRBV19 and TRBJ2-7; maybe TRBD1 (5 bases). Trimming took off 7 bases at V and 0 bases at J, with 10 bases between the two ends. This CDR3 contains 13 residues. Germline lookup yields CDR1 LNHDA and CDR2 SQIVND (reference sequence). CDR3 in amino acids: CASNRQISYEQYF. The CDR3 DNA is TGTGCCAGTAATAGACAGATCTCCTACGAGCAGTACTTC.

CDR3 region: CASSPGPAADTQYF. CDR3 in DNA: TGCGCCAGCAGCCCCGGCCCGGCGGCAGATACGCAGTATTTT. The rearrangement joins TRBV5-1 to TRBJ2-3; D unclear. Trimming cost V 4 bases and J 4 bases, with 13 bases left between them. Germline loops: CDR1 SGHRS, CDR2 YFSETQ. The CDR3 runs to 14 residues.

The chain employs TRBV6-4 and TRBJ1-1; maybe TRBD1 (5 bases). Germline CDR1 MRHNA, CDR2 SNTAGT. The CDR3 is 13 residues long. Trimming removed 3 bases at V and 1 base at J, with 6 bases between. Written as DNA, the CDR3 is TGTGCCAGCAGTGAGCAGGGGAACACTGAAGCTTTCTTT. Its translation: CASSEQGNTEAFF.

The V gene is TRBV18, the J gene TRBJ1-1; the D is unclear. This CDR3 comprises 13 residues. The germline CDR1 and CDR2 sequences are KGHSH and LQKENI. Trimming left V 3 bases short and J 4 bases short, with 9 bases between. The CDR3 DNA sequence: TGTGCCAGCTCACCCCGCAGTGCCACTGAAGCTTTCTTT. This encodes CASSPRSATEAFF.

The CDR3 sequence is CASSFAGTSGGANEQFF. The CDR3 coding sequence is TGTGCCAGCAGCTTCGCCGGGACTAGCGGGGGGGCCAATGAGCAGTTCTTC. This chain connects TRBV5-4 to TRBJ2-1; 16 nucleotides match TRBD2. There are 17 residues in the CDR3. Germline lookup yields CDR1 SGHNT and CDR2 YYREEE (reference sequence). V shed 2 bases, J shed 6 bases, and the junction held 5 bases outside the gene matches. The complete variable domain, with remaining parts taken from reference TRBV5-4 and TRBJ2-1, reads ETGVTQSPTHLIKTRGQQVTLRCSSQSGHNTVSWYQQALGQGPQFIFQYYREEENGRGNFPPRFSGLQFPNYSSELNVNALELDDSALYLCASSFAGTSGGANEQFFGPGTRLTVL.

The CDR3 DNA follows: TGTGCCAGCAGTTACCGGGACAGGGGGGTTTATGGCTACACCTTC. It specifies CASSYRDRGVYGYTF. J is TRBJ1-2 and V is TRBV6-5; TRBD1 aligns across 11 bases. Looked up from germline, CDR1 is MNHEY and CDR2 is SVGAGI. CDR3 size: 15 residues. The V gene end was trimmed by 2 bases and the J gene end by 5 bases; junction bases not matched to a gene: 4.